Presented here are 5 T cell receptor beta chains from one specimen sequenced in a study of T cell repertoires in cytomegalovirus infection. TCRdb ran MiXCR on the reads and lists one entry per CDR3 protein. The table includes fewer than 900,000 distinct CDR3 sequences, roughly 29% detected once. These TCRs' antigens remain unknown. Sample: cultured CD8+ T cells from PBMCs, taken from culture after CMV antigen stimulation. Every receptor here comes from a human donor in good health (CMV status not recorded). Some clones in this sample may be carry-over from other donors' samples.

This sequence joins TRBV6-4 and TRBJ2-4; D is unresolved. Germline loops: CDR1 MRHNA, CDR2 SNTAGT. With 7 bases removed from V and 1 base from J, the gap between germline ends came to 11 bases. The CDR3 is 14 amino acids. In DNA form, the CDR3 reads TGTGCCAGCAATGTGGTTTCGGCCAAAAACATTCAGTACTTC. It codes for CASNVVSAKNIQYF.

The rearrangement links TRBV15 to TRBJ1-2, with D possibly being TRBD1 (6 bases). CDR1 is LNHNV and CDR2 is YYDKDF in the germline V gene (reference sequence). Trimming took off 4 bases at V and 5 bases at J, with 17 bases between the two ends. The CDR3 is 15 residues long. This chain's CDR3 is CATSNNRALQYGYTF. In DNA, the CDR3 is TGTGCCACCAGCAATAACAGGGCCCTTCAATATGGCTACACCTTC. The whole variable domain, remainder taken from reference TRBV15 and TRBJ1-2, is DAMVIQNPRYQVTQFGKPVTLSCSQTLNHNVMYWYQQKSSQAPKLLFHYYDKDFNNEADTPDNFQSRRPNTSFCFLDIRSPGLGDTAMYLCATSNNRALQYGYTFGSGTRLTVV.

CDR3 amino acids: CASSLRTGDRELFF. In DNA, the CDR3 is TGTGCCAGCAGTTTGAGGACAGGGGACCGGGAGCTGTTTTTT. The rearrangement uses TRBV6-6 and TRBJ2-2, with 9 bases fitting TRBD1. The CDR3 runs to 14 residues. CDR1 and CDR2 from the germline V gene are MNHNY and SVGAGI (reference sequence). Losses at the gene ends were 4 bases for V and 9 bases for J; bases not matched to a gene: 6.

Ten or more counts support this clonotype. The chain carries TRBV7-9 and TRBJ1-1, with D uncertain. CDR1 and CDR2 (germline): SEHNR, FQNEAQ (reference sequence). The CDR3 consists of 16 residues. V was trimmed by 4 bases and J by 4 bases, leaving 19 bases between them. CDR3 coding DNA: TGTGCCAGCAGCTCCTCCCGGCCCGGAGGCGGCACTGAAGCTTTCTTT. As protein: CASSSSRPGGGTEAFF.

Regarding this clonotype: One end of the junction varies from germline; a read error may be responsible. V and J are TRBV4-1 and TRBJ2-2; D may be TRBD2 (5 bases). From germline, CDR1 is MGHRA and CDR2 YSYEKL. CDR3 length equals 17 residues. The DNA of the CDR3 is TGCGCCAGCAGCCAAGACCAGTATAGGAGATCAACCGGGGAGCCGTTTTTT. Its protein is CASSQDQYRRSTGEPFF.